This entry is about one TCR beta chain. Its specificity is unknown. This sample stems from a study of T cells in Graves' hyperthyroidism and ophthalmopathy. Overall study findings and caveats: Blood also carried most thyroid clonotypes expanded above 0.001.

RNA transcripts were the template for amplifying TCR beta CDR3 regions. A set of HTBI primers served as the primers for a first-round RT-PCR of the TCR CDR3. TCRdb recomputed calls from the multiplex PCR reads with MiXCR, one row per CDR3 protein. The table includes a few hundred thousand distinct CDR3 sequences, about 14% detected once. The CDR3 contains 14 residues. Trimming took 4 bases from V and 1 from J; bases not matched to a gene: 4. CDR1 SQVTM and CDR2 ANQGSEA come from the germline V gene. The specimen was blood. This chain links TRBV29-1 with TRBJ2-3, with 8 positions matching TRBD2. This TCR came from a woman aged 25-40 years with Graves' ophthalmopathy. The CDR3 loop reads CSVGGRGGTDTQYF. DNA of the CDR3: TGCAGCGTTGGAGGGCGGGGGGGCACAGATACGCAGTATTTT.